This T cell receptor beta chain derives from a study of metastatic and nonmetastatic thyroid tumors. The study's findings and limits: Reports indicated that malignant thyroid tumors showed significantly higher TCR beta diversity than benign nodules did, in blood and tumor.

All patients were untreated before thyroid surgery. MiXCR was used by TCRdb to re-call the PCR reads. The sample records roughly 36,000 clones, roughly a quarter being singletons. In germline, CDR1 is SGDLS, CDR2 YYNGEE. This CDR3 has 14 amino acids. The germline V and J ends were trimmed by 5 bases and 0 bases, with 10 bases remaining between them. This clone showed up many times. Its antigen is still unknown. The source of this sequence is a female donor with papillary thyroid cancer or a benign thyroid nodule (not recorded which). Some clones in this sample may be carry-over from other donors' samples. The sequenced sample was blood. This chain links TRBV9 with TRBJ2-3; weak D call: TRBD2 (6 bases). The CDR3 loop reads CASSKAGSTDTQYF. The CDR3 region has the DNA TGTGCCAGCAGTAAAGCGGGCAGCACAGATACGCAGTATTTT.